These T cell receptor beta chains were read from a single sample in a study of blood T cell repertoires in COVID-19. Data came from immunoSEQ multiplex PCR; TCRdb stores just in-frame clones and leaves some out. The data contain 180,000 or so clones, around 87% of them seen just once; the ten biggest clones take up 0.99%. The sample comprised peripheral blood. The receptors originated from a man younger than 35 with acute or convalescent COVID-19. Each CDR3 is given without its conserved first and last residue. The size entry is marked missing in some rows and otherwise reads once, few, many or a size class.

v_call: TRBV4-2
clone_size: -
cdr3_aa: ASSQDTGDNEKLF

v_call: TRBV19
clone_size: -
cdr3_aa: ASSTSGGGETQY

v_call: TRBV5-4
clone_size: -
cdr3_aa: ASSRVGRGLSGANVLT

v_call: TRBV19
clone_size: many
cdr3_aa: ASRGQPPLSNYGYT

v_call: TRBV6-5
clone_size: -
cdr3_aa: ASSYYGGDHDTQY

v_call: TRBV11-2
clone_size: few
cdr3_aa: ASSLVIKGQGNQPQH

v_call: TRBV5-1
clone_size: -
cdr3_aa: ASSLERASYGEQY

v_call: TRBV5-4
clone_size: -
cdr3_aa: ASSLGLGAETQY

v_call: TRBV9
clone_size: -
cdr3_aa: ASSVESGFSYT

v_call: TRBV29-1
clone_size: -
cdr3_aa: SVSDRNVFTDTQY

v_call: TRBV7-3
clone_size: -
cdr3_aa: ASSSTGVADTQY

v_call: TRBV18
clone_size: -
cdr3_aa: ASSPSDRIAGGYNEQF

v_call: TRBV6-5
clone_size: -
cdr3_aa: ASTYSGRGGETQY

v_call: TRBV5-5
clone_size: -
cdr3_aa: ASSIEIAGEQF

v_call: TRBV2
clone_size: few
cdr3_aa: ASKGGSNEKLF

v_call: TRBV25-1
clone_size: few
cdr3_aa: ASTRTGVYNEQF

v_call: TRBV30
clone_size: few
cdr3_aa: AWSVRQGGETQY

v_call: TRBV7-9
clone_size: -
cdr3_aa: ASSLPIGRGGSYNEQF

v_call: TRBV5-1
clone_size: -
cdr3_aa: ASSLGGTALNYGYT

v_call: TRBV3-1/TRBV3-2
clone_size: -
cdr3_aa: ASSQDRTEDNEQF

v_call: TRBV11-3
clone_size: -
cdr3_aa: ASSLRLSTGKDSPLH

v_call: TRBV19
clone_size: -
cdr3_aa: ASRTTGISNQPQH

v_call: TRBV28
clone_size: few
cdr3_aa: ASSRRELLNTEAF

v_call: TRBV3-1/TRBV3-2
clone_size: -
cdr3_aa: ASSPVGQGETQY

v_call: TRBV27
clone_size: -
cdr3_aa: ASSLRAGYGYT

v_call: TRBV11-2
clone_size: -
cdr3_aa: ASSLWAGGDKNIQY

v_call: TRBV29-1
clone_size: -
cdr3_aa: SVQGATGELF

v_call: TRBV6-5
clone_size: -
cdr3_aa: ASSYSSSGGFFEQF

v_call: TRBV18
clone_size: -
cdr3_aa: ASSLNVGTLENTIY

v_call: TRBV7-8
clone_size: -
cdr3_aa: ASSLARTGAQPQH

v_call: TRBV7-8
clone_size: -
cdr3_aa: ASRRRGTYNEQF

v_call: TRBV6-4
clone_size: -
cdr3_aa: ASSDCGPRNTIY

v_call: TRBV30
clone_size: once
cdr3_aa: AWRTSGGTNNEQF

v_call: TRBV19
clone_size: -
cdr3_aa: ASTPGVHQPQH

v_call: TRBV7-9
clone_size: -
cdr3_aa: ASSLDREWDGYT

v_call: TRBV28
clone_size: -
cdr3_aa: ASRPGVKEQY

v_call: TRBV24-1
clone_size: -
cdr3_aa: ATSPRANYGYT

v_call: TRBV30
clone_size: -
cdr3_aa: AWSYGVGEKLF

v_call: TRBV19
clone_size: -
cdr3_aa: ASRRRDRGRREKLF

v_call: TRBV18
clone_size: -
cdr3_aa: ASSPGTSGGQY

v_call: TRBV5-1
clone_size: -
cdr3_aa: ASSLLESSTGELF

v_call: TRBV5-1
clone_size: -
cdr3_aa: ASSLTTVGGANVLT

v_call: TRBV2
clone_size: -
cdr3_aa: ASSLLLTGTTEAF

v_call: TRBV2
clone_size: -
cdr3_aa: ASSGDRGYQPQH

v_call: TRBV28
clone_size: -
cdr3_aa: ASSTGQLYGYT

v_call: TRBV27
clone_size: -
cdr3_aa: ASRQLGLDTGELF

v_call: TRBV7-3
clone_size: -
cdr3_aa: ASSSGQGASEAF

v_call: TRBV25-1
clone_size: -
cdr3_aa: ASSPSPRDREGRGYT

v_call: TRBV19
clone_size: -
cdr3_aa: ASRVRVDQPQH

v_call: TRBV7-6
clone_size: -
cdr3_aa: ASSLGAARGPRANVLT

v_call: TRBV6-5
clone_size: -
cdr3_aa: ASSTGTTGYGYT